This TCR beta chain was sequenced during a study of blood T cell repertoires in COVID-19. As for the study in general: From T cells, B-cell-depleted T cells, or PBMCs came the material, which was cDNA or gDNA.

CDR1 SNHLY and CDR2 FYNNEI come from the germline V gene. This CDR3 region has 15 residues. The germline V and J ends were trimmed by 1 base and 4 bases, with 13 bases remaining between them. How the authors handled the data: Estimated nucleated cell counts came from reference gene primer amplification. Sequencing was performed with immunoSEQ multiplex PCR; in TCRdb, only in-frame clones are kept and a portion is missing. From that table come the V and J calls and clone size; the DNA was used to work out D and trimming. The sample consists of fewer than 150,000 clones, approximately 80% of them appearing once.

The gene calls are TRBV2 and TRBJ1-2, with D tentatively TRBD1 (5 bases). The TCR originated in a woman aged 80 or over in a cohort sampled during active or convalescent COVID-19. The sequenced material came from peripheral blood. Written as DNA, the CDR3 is TGTGCCAGCAGTGAAGGCGGACACCGGTTCTATGGCTACACCTTC. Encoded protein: CASSEGGHRFYGYTF.